A selection of T cell receptor beta chains follows, all from one sample in a study of T and B cells in COVID-19 patients. MiXCR, applied by TCRdb to the multiplex PCR reads, yields one record per CDR3 protein. The table shows fewer than 25,000 distinct CDR3 sequences, with roughly 27% occurring only once. The sequencing sample was made of blood. These TCRs come from a human donor who had recovered from COVID-19. Both conserved end residues are part of each CDR3. The D gene is left open where the match is weak. The size of a clone is reported for some rows only, either as once, few or many, or as a class for expanded clones.

V gene	J gene	clone size	D gene	CDR3 DNA	CDR3 protein
TRBV13	TRBJ2-1	few	TRBD2	TGTGCCAGCAGGGGGCCGTTGGGGGGGACCTACAATGAGCAGTTCTTC	CASRGPLGGTYNEQFF
TRBV10-3	TRBJ2-7	few	.	TGTGCCATCAGTGAGTCGAATATAATCTACGAGCAGTACTTC	CAISESNIIYEQYF
TRBV27	TRBJ2-3	many	.	TGTGCCAGCAGTTTATTCGGGGATACGCAGTATTTT	CASSLFGDTQYF
TRBV19	TRBJ2-1	medium-sized	.	TGTGCCAGTAGTATGGGGGGCCCTCCAAATGAGCAGTTCTTC	CASSMGGPPNEQFF
TRBV12-3/TRBV12-4	TRBJ2-7	.	.	TGTGCCAGCAGTTTTGAACTAAACTACGAGCAGTACTTC	CASSFELNYEQYF
TRBV6-5	TRBJ2-2	few	TRBD2	TGTGCCATCAGGAAGACTAGCGGGGGGAACACCGGGGAGCTGTTTTTT	CAIRKTSGGNTGELFF
TRBV30	TRBJ1-4	.	.	TGTGCCTGGAGCCTCCGGGACGGCGGTGAAAAACTGTTTTTT	CAWSLRDGGEKLFF
TRBV30	TRBJ2-3	many	.	TGTGCCTTTTCGACTGGATTGGATACGCAGTATTTT	CAFSTGLDTQYF
TRBV6-5	TRBJ2-1	few	.	TGTGCCAGCAGGCAAGCGGCTACCTCCTACAATGAGCAGTTCTTC	CASRQAATSYNEQFF
TRBV5-5	TRBJ1-1	.	.	TGTGCCAGCAGCCAATACGGGACACAGAACACTGAAGCTTTCTTT	CASSQYGTQNTEAFF
TRBV20-1	TRBJ1-6	few	.	TGCAGTGCTAGGTTAGGACCGTATAATTCACCCCTCCACTTT	CSARLGPYNSPLHF
TRBV15	TRBJ1-4	many	.	TGTGCCACCAGCCCTGGGACAATTAATGAAAAACTGTTTTTT	CATSPGTINEKLFF
TRBV12-3/TRBV12-4	TRBJ1-2	.	.	TGTGCCAGCAGGGGTGCCGTGCTAGGGGATGGCTACACCTTC	CASRGAVLGDGYTF
TRBV7-6	TRBJ1-1	.	.	TGTGCCAGCAGCTTAGCCGGGGGGGCCAGCGCCCCCACTGAAGCTTTCTTT	CASSLAGGASAPTEAFF
TRBV6-5	TRBJ2-2	few	.	TGTGCCAGCAGCCTCGTCGGCACCGGGGAGCTGTTTTTT	CASSLVGTGELFF
TRBV11-2	TRBJ2-5	once	.	TGCGCCAGCAGCGGCCAAGGCGGCGAGGGGCGGGAGACCCAGTACTTC	CASSGQGGEGRETQYF